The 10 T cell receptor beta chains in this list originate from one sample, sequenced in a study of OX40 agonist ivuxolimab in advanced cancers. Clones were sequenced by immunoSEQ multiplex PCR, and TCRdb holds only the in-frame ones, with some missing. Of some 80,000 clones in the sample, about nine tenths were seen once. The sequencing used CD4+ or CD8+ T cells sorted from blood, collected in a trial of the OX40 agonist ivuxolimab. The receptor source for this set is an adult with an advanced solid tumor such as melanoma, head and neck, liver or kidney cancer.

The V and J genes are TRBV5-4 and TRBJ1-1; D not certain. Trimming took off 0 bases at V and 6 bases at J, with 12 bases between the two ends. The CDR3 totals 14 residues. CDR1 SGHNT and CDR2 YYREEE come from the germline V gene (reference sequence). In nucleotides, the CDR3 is TGTGCCAGCAGCTTGGCCGGCGGGATACCTGAAGCTTTCTTT. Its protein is CASSLAGGIPEAFF.

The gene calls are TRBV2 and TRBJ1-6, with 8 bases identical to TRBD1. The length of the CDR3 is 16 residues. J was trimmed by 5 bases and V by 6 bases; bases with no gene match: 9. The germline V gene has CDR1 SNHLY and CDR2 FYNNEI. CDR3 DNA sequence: TGTGCCAGCAGCCCCGTCTCACAGGGGGATAATTCACCCCTCCACTTT. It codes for CASSPVSQGDNSPLHF.

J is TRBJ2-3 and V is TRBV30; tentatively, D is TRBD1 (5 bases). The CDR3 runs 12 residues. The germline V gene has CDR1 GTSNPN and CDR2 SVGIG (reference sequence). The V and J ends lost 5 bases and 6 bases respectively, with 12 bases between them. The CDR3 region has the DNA TGTGCCTGGGGAACAGGTCGGGATACGCAGTATTTT. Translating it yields CAWGTGRDTQYF.

For the CDR3, the DNA is TGTGCCTGGAGTGTACTGATGACAGGGAGAGGGCAAGAGACCCAGTACTTC. It codes for CAWSVLMTGRGQETQYF. This chain connects TRBV30 to TRBJ2-5; 7 positions match TRBD1. The V segment lost 0 bases and the J segment 2 bases; nucleotides outside the gene matches: 12. CDR3 length: 17 residues. Germline CDR1 and CDR2: GTSNPN and SVGIG (reference sequence).

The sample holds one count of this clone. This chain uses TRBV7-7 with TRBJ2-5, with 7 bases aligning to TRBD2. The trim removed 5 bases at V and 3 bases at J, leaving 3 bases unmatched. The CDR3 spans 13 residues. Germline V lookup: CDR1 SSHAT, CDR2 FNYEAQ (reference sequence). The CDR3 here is CASSRSGKETQYF. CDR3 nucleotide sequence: TGTGCCAGCAGCCGGAGCGGGAAAGAGACCCAGTACTTC. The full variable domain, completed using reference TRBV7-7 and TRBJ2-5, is GAGVSQSPRYKVTKRGQDVTLRCDPISSHATLYWYQQALGQGPEFLTYFNYEAQPDKSGLPSDRFSAERPEGSISTLTIQRTEQRDSAMYRCASSRSGKETQYFGPGTRLLVL.

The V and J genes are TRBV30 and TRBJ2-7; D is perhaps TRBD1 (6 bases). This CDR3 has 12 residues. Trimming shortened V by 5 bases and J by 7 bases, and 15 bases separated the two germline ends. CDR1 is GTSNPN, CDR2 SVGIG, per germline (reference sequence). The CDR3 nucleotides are TGTGCCTGGGCCCCCCGCGACAGGGAGCAGTACTTC. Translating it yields CAWAPRDREQYF.

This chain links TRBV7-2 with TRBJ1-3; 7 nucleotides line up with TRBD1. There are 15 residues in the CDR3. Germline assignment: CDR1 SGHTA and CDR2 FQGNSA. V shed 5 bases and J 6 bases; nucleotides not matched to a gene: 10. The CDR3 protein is CASSTQGQTLNTIYF. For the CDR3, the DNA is TGTGCCAGCAGCACACAGGGACAGACTTTAAACACCATATATTTT.

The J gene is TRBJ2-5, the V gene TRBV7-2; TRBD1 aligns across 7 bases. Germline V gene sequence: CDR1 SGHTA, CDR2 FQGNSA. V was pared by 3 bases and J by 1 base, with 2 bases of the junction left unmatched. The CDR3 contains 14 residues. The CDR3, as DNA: TGTGCCAGCAGCTTGCGGACAGGCCAAGAGACCCAGTACTTC. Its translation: CASSLRTGQETQYF.

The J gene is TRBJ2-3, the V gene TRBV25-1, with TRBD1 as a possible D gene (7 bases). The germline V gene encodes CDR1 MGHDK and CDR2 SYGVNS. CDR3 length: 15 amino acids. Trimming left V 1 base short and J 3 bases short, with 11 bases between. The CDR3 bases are TGTGCCAGCAGTGAATTCCAGGGGGGAACAGATACGCAGTATTTT. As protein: CASSEFQGGTDTQYF. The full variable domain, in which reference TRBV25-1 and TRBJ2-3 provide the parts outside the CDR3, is EADIYQTPRYLVIGTGKKITLECSQTMGHDKMYWYQQDPGMELHLIHYSYGVNSTEKGDLSSESTVSRIRTEHFPLTLESARPSHTSQYLCASSEFQGGTDTQYFGPGTRLTVL.

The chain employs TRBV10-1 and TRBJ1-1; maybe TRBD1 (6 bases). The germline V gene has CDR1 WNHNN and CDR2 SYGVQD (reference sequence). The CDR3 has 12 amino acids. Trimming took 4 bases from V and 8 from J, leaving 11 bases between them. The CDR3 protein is CASSGDMAEAFF. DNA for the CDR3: TGCGCCAGCAGTGGGGACATGGCCGAAGCTTTCTTT.